Reported below is one T cell receptor (beta chain). This clone occurred once. The specificity of this receptor is unknown. No base quality values were provided; no much bigger clone lies one nucleotide off. V was cut back by 5 bases and J by 5 bases, leaving a gap of 10 bases between them. The germline V gene (reference sequence) specifies MNHEY as CDR1 and SMNVEV as CDR2. From the cysteine through the phenylalanine, the CDR3 covers 14 amino acids. Left in the record is the CDR3 DNA by itself, 42 bases read in frame from the first base. TCRbeta CDR3 regions were amplified from genomic DNA by means of the immunoSEQ Assay, a bias-controlled multiplex PCR. The study's processing was this. The number of nucleated cells in each sample was estimated by amplification of reference gene primers within the assay. To quantify the absolute abundance of each unique TCRbeta CDR3 rearrangement, sequence reads were collapsed and filtered. For each sample, productive Simpson clonality was calculated by taking the square root of Simpson's diversity index across productive rearrangements. TCRdb took this table from immuneACCESS and kept in-frame rearrangements with V and J called. Such tables lack part of the clones; where checked against another copy, unresolved V genes explain under half of the gap, and the rest is unexplained. That table gives V, J and clone size, and the DNA gave D and trimming. Counted in this sample were about 240,000 clones; more than 75% of them appeared once. The top ten clones comprise 9% to 15% of the sample.

This sample stems from a study of blood T cell repertoires in COVID-19 (dated by TCRdb to 2018 to 2020). Notes on the research overall: The collaborator samples originated in the United States, Italy and Spain and spanned the acute and convalescent phases of COVID-19. Subjects who had been exposed to COVID-19, were actively infected with it, or had recovered from it provided the deeply sampled blood TCRbeta repertoires that made up the dataset. Sample metadata almost always included a de-identified subject ID, COVID-19 status, age in years and sex. The prospective study material was composed of cDNA or gDNA derived from T cells, B-cell-depleted T cells, or PBMCs. The repertoires were released in a freely available public database meant as a resource for research on the immune response to SARS-CoV-2. Samples came from the ongoing ImmuneRACE study (first 160 participants) plus 1,254 subjects from 6 global collaborators. Where available, HLA class I and class II types were obtained from metadata supplied by the sample provider rather than from assay-based typing.

The collaborating institutions used their own protocols to collect whole blood in K2EDTA tubes. For TCRbeta analysis, collaborators shipped samples as frozen whole blood, isolated PBMCs, or DNA extracted from either of those sample types. Study-wide conclusions, independent of this receptor: The quantity of clinical and demographic metadata differed by source and by participant and was supplied without curation.

Rearrangement joined TRBV27 to TRBJ1-6, with no confidently assigned D gene. Material: peripheral blood. The clonotype originates from a man at least 80 years old with acute or convalescent COVID-19. The nucleotides are TGTGCCAGCAGTCTCTACTTAGATAATTCACCCCTCCACTTT. Its protein product is CASSLYLDNSPLHF.